Given below is one TCR beta chain in context. Original analysis: Nucleated cell counts were estimated from reference gene primer amplification. Assay used: immunoSEQ multiplex PCR; TCRdb lists only in-frame clones, some missing. V, J and clone size were drawn from that table, and D and trimming were deduced from the DNA. The table has about 83,000 clones, roughly 80% seen once. These data belong to a study of blood T cell repertoires in COVID-19. Turning to the study itself: Researchers got acute and convalescent COVID-19 samples from the United States, Italy and Spain. In each case, the material was cDNA or gDNA derived from T cells, B-cell-depleted T cells, or PBMCs.

Sequencing used peripheral blood. This TCR was recovered from a woman older than 75 with acute or convalescent COVID-19.

In nucleotides, the CDR3 is TGTGCCTGGAGTGCCGGGACTAGCGCCTCCTACGAGCAGTACTTC. Translating gives CAWSAGTSASYEQYF. The chain has TRBV30 and TRBJ2-7; 10 nucleotides match TRBD2. Germline lookup yields CDR1 GTSNPN and CDR2 SVGIG (reference sequence). The ends lost 1 base at V and 0 bases at J; junction bases unmatched: 3. This CDR3 region has 15 residues.